The clone carrying this T cell receptor beta chain showed up many times. Its antigen is unknown. TCR beta CDR3 region amplification was performed from RNA transcripts. HTBI primers were the set used in a first-round RT-PCR of the TCR CDR3. MiXCR, applied by TCRdb to the multiplex PCR reads, yields one record per CDR3 protein. Of approximately 430,000 distinct CDR3 sequences listed, 15% to 19% are singletons. This specimen belongs to a study of T cells in Graves' hyperthyroidism and ophthalmopathy. Whole-study results and caveats: Blood also showed most of the thyroid clonotypes that were expanded above 0.001.

Clinical symptoms, serum thyroxine and TRAb, thyroid ultrasound and orbital computed tomography were used for the diagnoses. Trimming removed 0 bases at V and 4 bases at J, with 6 bases between. Germline V gene sequence: CDR1 SGHAT, CDR2 FQNNGV. CDR3 size: 13 residues. This TCR derives from a woman between 18 and 30 years old with Graves' hyperthyroidism. J is TRBJ2-5 and V is TRBV11-2; D remains ambiguous. Material for sequencing was blood. The CDR3 spells CASSLEFLETQYF. DNA of the CDR3: TGTGCCAGCAGCTTAGAATTTCTAGAGACCCAGTACTTC.